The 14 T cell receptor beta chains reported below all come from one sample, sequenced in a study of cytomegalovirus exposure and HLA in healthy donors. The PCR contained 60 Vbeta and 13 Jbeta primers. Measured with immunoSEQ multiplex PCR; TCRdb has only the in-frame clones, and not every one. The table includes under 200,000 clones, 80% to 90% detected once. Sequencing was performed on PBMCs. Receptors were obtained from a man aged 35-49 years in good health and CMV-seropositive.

DNA of the CDR3: TGCGCCAGCTTAGGGGGCAGGGGGCCGAACAATGAGCAGTTCTTC. Translated: CASLGGRGPNNEQFF. The rearrangement joins TRBV5-1 to TRBJ2-1; 8 nucleotides match TRBD1. CDR3 length: 15 amino acids. CDR1 is SGHRS and CDR2 is YFSETQ in the germline V gene. J was trimmed by 5 bases and V by 7 bases; bases with no gene match: 11.

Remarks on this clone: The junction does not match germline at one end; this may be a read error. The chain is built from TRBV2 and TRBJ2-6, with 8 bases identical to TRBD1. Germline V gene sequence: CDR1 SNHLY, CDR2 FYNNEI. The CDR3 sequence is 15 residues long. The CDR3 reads CATRPGGSGANGLTF. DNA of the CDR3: TGTGCCACCCGACCAGGGGGCTCTGGGGCCAACGGCCTGACTTTC.

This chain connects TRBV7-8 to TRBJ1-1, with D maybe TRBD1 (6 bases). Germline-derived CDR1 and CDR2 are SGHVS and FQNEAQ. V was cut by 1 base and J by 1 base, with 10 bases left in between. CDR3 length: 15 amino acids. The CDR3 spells CASSLVQGPNTEAFF. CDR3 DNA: TGTGCCAGCAGCTTAGTTCAGGGGCCGAACACTGAAGCTTTCTTT.

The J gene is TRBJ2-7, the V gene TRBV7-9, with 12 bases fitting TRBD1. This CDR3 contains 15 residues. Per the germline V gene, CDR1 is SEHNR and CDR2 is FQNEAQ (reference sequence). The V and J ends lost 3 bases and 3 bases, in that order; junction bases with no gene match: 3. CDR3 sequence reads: CASSFRDRGHYEQYF. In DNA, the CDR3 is TGTGCCAGCAGCTTCCGGGACAGGGGGCACTACGAGCAGTACTTC. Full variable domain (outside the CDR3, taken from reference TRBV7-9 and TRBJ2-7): DTGVSQNPRHKITKRGQNVTFRCDPISEHNRLYWYRQTLGQGPEFLTYFQNEAQLEKSRLLSDRFSAERPKGSFSTLEIQRTEQGDSAMYLCASSFRDRGHYEQYFGPGTRLTVT.

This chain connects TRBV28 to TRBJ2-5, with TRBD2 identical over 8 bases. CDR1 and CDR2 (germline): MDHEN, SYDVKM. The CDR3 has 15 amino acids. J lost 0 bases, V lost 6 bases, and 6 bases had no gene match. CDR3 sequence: CASSSREGYQETQYF. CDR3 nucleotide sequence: TGTGCCAGCAGCTCCCGGGAGGGGTACCAAGAGACCCAGTACTTC.

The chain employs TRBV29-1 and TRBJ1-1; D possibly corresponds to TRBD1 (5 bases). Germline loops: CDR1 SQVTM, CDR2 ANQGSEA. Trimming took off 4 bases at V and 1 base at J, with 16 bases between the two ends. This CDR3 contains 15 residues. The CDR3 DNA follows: TGCAGCGTTGGTTGGTTGGGGCCCCCGAACACTGAAGCTTTCTTT. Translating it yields CSVGWLGPPNTEAFF. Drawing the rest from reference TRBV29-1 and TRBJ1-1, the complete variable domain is SAVISQKPSRDICQRGTSLTIQCQVDSQVTMMFWYRQQPGQSLTLIATANQGSEATYESGFVIDKFPISRPNLTFSTLTVSNMSPEDSSIYLCSVGWLGPPNTEAFFGQGTRLTVV.

Written as DNA, the CDR3 is TGTGCCAGCAGCCCAAGCACGGGATCTGGAAACACCATATATTTT. This gives the protein CASSPSTGSGNTIYF. The chain employs TRBV6-5 and TRBJ1-3; D remains ambiguous. The CDR3 sequence is 15 residues long. Germline loops: CDR1 MNHEY, CDR2 SVGAGI. Trimming took 6 bases from V and 1 from J, leaving 13 bases between them.

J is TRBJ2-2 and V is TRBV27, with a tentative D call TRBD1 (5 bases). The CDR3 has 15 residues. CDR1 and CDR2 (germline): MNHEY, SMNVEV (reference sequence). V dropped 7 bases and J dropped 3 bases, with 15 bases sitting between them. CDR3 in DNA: TGTGCCAGCATTTACCCGCAGGGTGACACCGGGGAGCTGTTTTTT. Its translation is CASIYPQGDTGELFF.

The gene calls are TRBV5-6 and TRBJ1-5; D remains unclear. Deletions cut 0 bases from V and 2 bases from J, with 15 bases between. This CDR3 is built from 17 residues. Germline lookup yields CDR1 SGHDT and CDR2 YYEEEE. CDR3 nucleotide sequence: TGTGCCAGCAGCTTGGCCGGTCGATGGCAGGGCAATCAGCCCCAGCATTTT. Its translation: CASSLAGRWQGNQPQHF.

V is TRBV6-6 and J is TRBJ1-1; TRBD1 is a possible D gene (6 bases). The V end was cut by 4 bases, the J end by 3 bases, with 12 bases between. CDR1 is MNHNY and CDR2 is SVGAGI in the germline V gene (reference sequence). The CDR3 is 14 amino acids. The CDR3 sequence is CASSSPGAYTEAFF. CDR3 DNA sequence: TGTGCCAGCAGTTCCCCAGGGGCTTACACTGAAGCTTTCTTT.

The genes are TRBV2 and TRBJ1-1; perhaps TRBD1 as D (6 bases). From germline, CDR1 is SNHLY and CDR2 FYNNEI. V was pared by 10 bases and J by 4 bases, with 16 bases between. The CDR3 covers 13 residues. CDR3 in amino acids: CATGEGYSTEAFF. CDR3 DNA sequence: TGTGCCACAGGGGAAGGGTATAGCACTGAAGCTTTCTTT.

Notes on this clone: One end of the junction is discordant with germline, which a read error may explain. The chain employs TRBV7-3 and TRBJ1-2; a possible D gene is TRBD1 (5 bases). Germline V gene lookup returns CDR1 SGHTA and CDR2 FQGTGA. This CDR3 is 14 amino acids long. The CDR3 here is CASSLTTGGIGYTF. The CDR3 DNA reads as TGTGCCAGCAGCCTAACCACAGGAGGGATCGGCTACACCTTC.

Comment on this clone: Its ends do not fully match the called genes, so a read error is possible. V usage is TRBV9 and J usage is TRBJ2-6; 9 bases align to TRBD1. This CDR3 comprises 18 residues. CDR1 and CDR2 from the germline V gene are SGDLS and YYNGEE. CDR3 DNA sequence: TGTGCCAGCAGCGCCCGGGGACAGGGCCGCTCTGGGGCCAACGGCCTGACTTTC. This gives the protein CASSARGQGRSGANGLTF.

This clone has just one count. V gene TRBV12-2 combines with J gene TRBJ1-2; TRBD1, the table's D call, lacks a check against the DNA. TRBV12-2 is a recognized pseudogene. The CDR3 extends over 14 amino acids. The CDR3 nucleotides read TGTGCAAGTCGCTGGAAGACAGGAGGCTATGGCTACACCTTC. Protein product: CASRWKTGGYGYTF.